This is a list of T cell receptor beta chains from one sample in a study of T cell repertoires in cytomegalovirus infection. No cognate antigen is known for these TCRs. TCRdb re-called the reads with MiXCR, one entry per CDR3 protein. The table shows some 800,000 distinct CDR3 sequences, with about 28% occurring only once. The sample was cultured CD8+ T cells from PBMCs, taken from culture after CMV antigen stimulation. The receptors were sampled from a human donor in good health (CMV status not recorded). Some clones in this sample may be carry-over from other donors' samples. Each CDR3 is given without its conserved first and last residue. Each record gives: V gene, J gene, CDR3 protein.

v_call: TRBV28; j_call: TRBJ2-5; cdr3_aa: ASSLGEELLETQY
v_call: TRBV6-5; j_call: TRBJ2-1; cdr3_aa: ASSFSVAAQYNEQF
v_call: TRBV7-3; j_call: TRBJ2-2; cdr3_aa: ASSLTPWGANTGELF
v_call: TRBV2; j_call: TRBJ2-4; cdr3_aa: ASSLQRGTENRGKNIQY
v_call: TRBV20-1; j_call: TRBJ1-1; cdr3_aa: SALISTNTEAF
v_call: TRBV7-2; j_call: TRBJ2-1; cdr3_aa: ASSYNRGHGVNEQF
v_call: TRBV25-1; j_call: TRBJ2-2; cdr3_aa: ASSELLPTAPNTGELF
v_call: TRBV7-8; j_call: TRBJ2-3; cdr3_aa: ASSPDWTQY
v_call: TRBV7-9; j_call: TRBJ2-7; cdr3_aa: ASSSGADLYEQY
v_call: TRBV11-2; j_call: TRBJ2-1; cdr3_aa: ASSSGDYPNEQF
v_call: TRBV20-1; j_call: TRBJ2-7; cdr3_aa: SASRLGPYEQY
v_call: TRBV6-2/TRBV6-3; j_call: TRBJ2-2; cdr3_aa: ASSYSWVGELF
v_call: TRBV27; j_call: TRBJ2-5; cdr3_aa: ASSSLPGVNQETQY